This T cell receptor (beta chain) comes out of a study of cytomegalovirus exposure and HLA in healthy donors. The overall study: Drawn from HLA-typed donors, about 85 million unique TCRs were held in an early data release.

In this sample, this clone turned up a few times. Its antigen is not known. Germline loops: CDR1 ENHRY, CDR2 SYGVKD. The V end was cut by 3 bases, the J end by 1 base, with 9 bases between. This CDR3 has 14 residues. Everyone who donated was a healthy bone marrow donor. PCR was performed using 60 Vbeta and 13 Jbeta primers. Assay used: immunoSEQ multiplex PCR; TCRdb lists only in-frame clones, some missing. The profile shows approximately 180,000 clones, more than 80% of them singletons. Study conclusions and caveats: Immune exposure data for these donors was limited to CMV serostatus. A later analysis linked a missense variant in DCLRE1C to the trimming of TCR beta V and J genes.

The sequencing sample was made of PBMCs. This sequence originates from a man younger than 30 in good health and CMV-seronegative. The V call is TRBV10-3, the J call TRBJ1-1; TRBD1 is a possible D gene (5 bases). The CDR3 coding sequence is TGTGCCATCAGTGATGGGGCGCGGAACACTGAAGCTTTCTTT. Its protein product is CAISDGARNTEAFF.